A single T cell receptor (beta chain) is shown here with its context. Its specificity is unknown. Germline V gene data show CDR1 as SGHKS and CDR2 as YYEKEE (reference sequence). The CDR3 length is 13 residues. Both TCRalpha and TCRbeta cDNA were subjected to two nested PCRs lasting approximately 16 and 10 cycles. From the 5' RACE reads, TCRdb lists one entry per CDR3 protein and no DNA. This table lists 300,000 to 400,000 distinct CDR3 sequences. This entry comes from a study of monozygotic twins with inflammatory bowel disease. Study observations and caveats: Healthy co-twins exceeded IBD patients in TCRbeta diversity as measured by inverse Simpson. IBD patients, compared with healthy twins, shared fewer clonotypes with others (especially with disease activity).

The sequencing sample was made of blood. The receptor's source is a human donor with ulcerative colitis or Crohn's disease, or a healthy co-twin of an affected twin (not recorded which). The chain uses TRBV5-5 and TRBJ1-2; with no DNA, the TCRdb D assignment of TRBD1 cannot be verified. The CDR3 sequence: CASSPGDNYGYTF.